The clone carrying this TCR beta chain was counted many times. What it binds is unknown. The sample comes from a study of T cells in Graves' hyperthyroidism and ophthalmopathy. For the diagnoses, clinical symptoms, serum thyroxine and TRAb, thyroid ultrasound and orbital computed tomography were used. The PBMCs studied were ones that came from 10 ml fresh peripheral blood. Whole-study results and caveats: The model made its ophthalmopathy prediction, and onset followed a median approximately 6.5 months later. Blood also showed most of the thyroid clonotypes that were expanded above 0.001.

There were TCR beta CDR3 regions amplified from RNA transcripts. The HTBI primer set served for first-round RT-PCR of the TCR CDR3. TCRdb re-derived calls from the multiplex PCR reads in MiXCR, one entry per CDR3 protein. The repertoire holds roughly 260,000 distinct CDR3 sequences, with approximately 14% as singletons. The J segment lost 7 bases and the V segment lost 7 bases, leaving 17 bases of the junction unmatched. The CDR3 runs 17 residues. Germline assignment: CDR1 LNHDA and CDR2 SQIVND (reference sequence). The receptor comes from a woman aged 40 to 49 with Graves' hyperthyroidism that later progressed to Graves' ophthalmopathy. The V call is TRBV19, the J call TRBJ2-1, with 9 bases lining up with TRBD2. The sample consisted of blood. The CDR3 region has the DNA TGTGCCAGTACCACTCAAGGAGGGCTAGCGGGACGGAATGAGCAGTTCTTC. Translating gives CASTTQGGLAGRNEQFF.